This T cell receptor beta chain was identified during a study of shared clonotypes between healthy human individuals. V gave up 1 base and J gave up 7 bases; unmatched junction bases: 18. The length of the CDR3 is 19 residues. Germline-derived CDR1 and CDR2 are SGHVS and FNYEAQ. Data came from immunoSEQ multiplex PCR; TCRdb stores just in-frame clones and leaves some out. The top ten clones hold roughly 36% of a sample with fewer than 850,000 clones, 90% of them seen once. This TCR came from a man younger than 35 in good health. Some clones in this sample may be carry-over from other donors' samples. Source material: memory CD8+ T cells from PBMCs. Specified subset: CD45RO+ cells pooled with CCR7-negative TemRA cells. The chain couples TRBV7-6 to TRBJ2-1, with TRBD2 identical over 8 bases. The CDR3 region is CASSLGFVGGTRSLNEQFF. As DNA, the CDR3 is TGTGCCAGCAGCTTAGGCTTCGTGGGGGGGACTAGATCATTGAATGAGCAGTTCTTC.